One sample yielded the 22 T cell receptor beta chains listed below, sequenced in a study of Tregs in tolerant kidney transplant recipients. Clones were read by immunoSEQ multiplex PCR, and TCRdb kept only the in-frame ones, dropping some. The repertoire consists of 15,000 to 19,000 clones, with around nine tenths occurring once and the leading ten covering roughly 13%. The material sequenced was CD8+ T cells from blood. These receptors were taken from a human donor in good health.

The chain uses TRBV6-5 and TRBJ2-5; D is uncertain. CDR1 and CDR2 (germline): MNHEY, SVGAGI. The V end lost 0 bases, the J end lost 3 bases, and 11 bases lay between the germline ends. This CDR3 spans 15 amino acids. The CDR3 reads CASSYSKIGKETQYF. In nucleotides, the CDR3 is TGTGCCAGCAGTTACTCGAAAATTGGAAAAGAGACCCAGTACTTC.

The chain combines TRBV4-3 with TRBJ2-5; 9 positions agree with TRBD1. The CDR3 spans 17 residues. Germline loops: CDR1 LGHNA, CDR2 YSLEER. With 1 base clipped from V and 5 bases from J, the junction kept 11 bases outside the gene matches. This CDR3 is CASSQGPGTGLGETQYF. DNA of the CDR3: TGCGCCAGCAGCCAAGGGCCAGGGACAGGGCTGGGGGAGACCCAGTACTTC.

CDR3 in DNA: TGTGCCTGGAGTGACAGGGCTAACTATGGCTACACCTTC. Its protein is CAWSDRANYGYTF. The V gene is TRBV30, the J gene TRBJ1-2, with D tentatively TRBD1 (6 bases). Germline CDR1 and CDR2: GTSNPN and SVGIG (reference sequence). Trimming left V 1 base short and J 0 bases short, with 6 bases between. CDR3 length: 13 residues.

This chain links TRBV6-5 with TRBJ2-3, with a possible D match to TRBD2 (5 bases). From germline, CDR1 is MNHEY and CDR2 SVGAGI. The germline V and J ends were trimmed by 5 bases and 14 bases, with 20 bases remaining between them. The CDR3 has 13 amino acids. The CDR3 sequence: CASSEKPGIRVYF. DNA of the CDR3: TGTGCCAGCAGTGAAAAGCCGGGGATACGGGTGTATTTT.

The chain has TRBV5-1 and TRBJ1-6; 7 nucleotides line up with TRBD1. The V gene's germline CDR1 is SGHRS and CDR2 YFSETQ. This CDR3 has 17 residues. V shed 6 bases and J 9 bases; nucleotides not matched to a gene: 18. In DNA, the CDR3 is TGCGCCAGCAAAGCCTTTCCGACAGGGTCTAGAGGTTCACCCCTCCACTTT. Its protein is CASKAFPTGSRGSPLHF.

In regard to this clone: Other nucleotide sequences from this sample produce the same CDR3. CDR3 protein: CASSLAGDTQYF. The CDR3 bases are TGCGCCAGCAGCTTGGCCGGAGATACGCAGTATTTT. The V call is TRBV5-1, the J call TRBJ2-3; D is ambiguous. V lost 0 bases and J lost 5, with 4 bases in between. The length of the CDR3 is 12 residues. Germline V gives CDR1 SGHRS, CDR2 YFSETQ.

This clone was seen a handful of times. This CDR3 reads CAWSVSRTEAFF. CDR3 nucleotide sequence: TGTGCCTGGAGTGTATCGAGGACTGAAGCTTTCTTT. This rearrangement joins TRBV30 to TRBJ1-1; D is ambiguous. Trimming left V 0 bases short and J 5 bases short, with 7 bases between. The CDR3 runs to 12 residues. Germline CDR1 is GTSNPN and CDR2 is SVGIG (reference sequence).

The V and J genes are TRBV4-3 and TRBJ2-2, with D tentatively TRBD2 (5 bases). CDR1 is LGHNA, CDR2 YSLEER, per germline. This CDR3 is built from 13 residues. V gave up 1 base and J gave up 7 bases, with 7 bases separating them. The CDR3 reads CASSQGGIGELFF. CDR3 nucleotides: TGCGCCAGCAGCCAAGGAGGGATCGGGGAGCTGTTTTTT.

The chain has TRBV15 and TRBJ1-2; D gene uncertain. Trimming removed 1 base at V and 5 bases at J, with 23 bases between. The CDR3 loop spans 18 amino acids. CDR1 and CDR2 from the germline V gene are LNHNV and YYDKDF (reference sequence). The CDR3 here is CATSRVAAPPTVSYGYTF. CDR3 in DNA: TGTGCCACCAGCAGAGTAGCCGCCCCTCCAACTGTATCGTATGGCTACACCTTC.

The chain uses TRBV11-3 and TRBJ2-1, with D maybe TRBD2 (6 bases). Germline lookup yields CDR1 SGHNT and CDR2 YENEEA. V dropped 1 base and J dropped 4 bases, with 11 bases sitting between them. The CDR3 is 15 amino acids. CDR3 sequence reads: CASSLGRRGYNEQFF. CDR3 nucleotides: TGTGCCAGCAGCTTAGGCAGGAGGGGATACAATGAGCAGTTCTTC.

This chain uses TRBV19 with TRBJ2-1, with TRBD2 identical over 10 bases. CDR1 is LNHDA, CDR2 SQIVND, per germline (reference sequence). Germline trimming cut 6 bases from V and 5 bases from J; bases unmatched to any gene: 7. This CDR3 is built from 15 residues. CDR3 coding DNA: TGTGCCAGTAGCGTAGCGGGGGGATCCAACAATGAGCAGTTCTTC. Translation gives CASSVAGGSNNEQFF.

V is TRBV5-1 and J is TRBJ2-7, with D maybe TRBD1 (5 bases). V lost 4 bases and J 2 bases, leaving 13 bases between the germline ends. This CDR3 is built from 14 residues. Germline V gives CDR1 SGHRS, CDR2 YFSETQ. The CDR3 DNA reads TGCGCCAGCAGCCGAATGGGGCCACCCTACGAGCAGTACTTC. It translates to CASSRMGPPYEQYF.

This chain links TRBV7-6 with TRBJ2-7; a weak D match, TRBD1 (6 bases). Trimming removed 5 bases from V and 4 bases from J, with 12 bases in between. This CDR3 region has 13 residues. The germline V gene encodes CDR1 SGHVS and CDR2 FNYEAQ. The CDR3 DNA follows: TGTGCCAGCAGCCCGGGACACCTATACGAGCAGTACTTC. It codes for CASSPGHLYEQYF. Supplemented by reference TRBV7-6 and TRBJ2-7, the full variable domain reads GAGVSQSPRYKVTKRGQDVALRCDPISGHVSLYWYRQALGQGPEFLTYFNYEAQQDKSGLPNDRFSAERPEGSISTLTIQRTEQRDSAMYRCASSPGHLYEQYFGPGTRLTVT.

This clone has a single count. The rearrangement links TRBV5-4 to TRBJ2-2, with a tentative D call TRBD2 (5 bases). Germline CDR1 SGHNT, CDR2 YYREEE (reference sequence). The CDR3 is made up of 15 amino acids. V was cut by 0 bases and J by 7 bases, with 13 bases left in between. The CDR3 region has the DNA TGTGCCAGCAGCTTGGCTCGGGGTTTGGGCGGGGAGCTGTTTTTT. This gives the protein CASSLARGLGGELFF.

The V call is TRBV7-6, the J call TRBJ1-4; possibly TRBD1 for D (6 bases). CDR1 SGHVS and CDR2 FNYEAQ come from the germline V gene. The CDR3 has 15 amino acids. V dropped 3 bases and J dropped 3 bases, with 11 bases sitting between them. The CDR3 DNA reads as TGTGCCAGCAGCTTCTCAGGGGTGGCTAATGAAAAACTGTTTTTT. Residues: CASSFSGVANEKLFF.

The chain uses TRBV19 and TRBJ1-2; D ambiguous. This CDR3 spans 14 amino acids. Germline-derived CDR1 and CDR2 are LNHDA and SQIVND (reference sequence). Trimming stripped 4 bases from V and 2 bases from J, with 11 bases between. The DNA for the CDR3 is TGTGCCAGTAGTACCCCCTCCGGAAACTATGGCTACACCTTC. Residues: CASSTPSGNYGYTF. Together with reference TRBV19 and TRBJ1-2, the CDR3 gives the full variable domain: DGGITQSPKYLFRKEGQNVTLSCEQNLNHDAMYWYRQDPGQGLRLIYYSQIVNDFQKGDIAEGYSVSREKKESFPLTVTSAQKNPTAFYLCASSTPSGNYGYTFGSGTRLTVV.

The chain has TRBV27 and TRBJ2-7; D possibly uses TRBD1 or TRBD2 (5 bases each). Trimming shortened V by 8 bases and J by 2 bases, and 25 bases separated the two germline ends. The CDR3 consists of 17 residues. Per germline, CDR1 MNHEY and CDR2 SMNVEV (reference sequence). The CDR3 coding sequence is TGTGCCAGCCTGGCCCTATATACGGGGCAGACGGCCTACGAGCAGTACTTC. It specifies CASLALYTGQTAYEQYF.

The chain has TRBV27 and TRBJ1-2, with 8 bases identical to TRBD1. Per germline, CDR1 MNHEY and CDR2 SMNVEV (reference sequence). Trimming removed 6 bases from V and 4 bases from J; junction bases left unmatched: 10. The CDR3 is 15 residues long. The CDR3 coding sequence is TGTGCCAGCAGCACCCCGGGACAGGTTCCCTATGGCTACACCTTC. Its protein product is CASSTPGQVPYGYTF.

This sequence joins TRBV5-1 and TRBJ2-7; possibly TRBD2 for D (6 bases). V lost 2 bases and J lost 9, with 18 bases in between. In germline, CDR1 is SGHRS, CDR2 YFSETQ. The CDR3 runs to 14 residues. The CDR3 coding sequence is TGCGCCAGCAGCTTTGGGGTGGGGCGGGACCCGCAGTACTTC. Its protein is CASSFGVGRDPQYF.

The CDR3 is CASSVARDTGELFF. The CDR3 region has the DNA TGTGCCAGCAGCGTAGCCCGGGACACCGGGGAGCTGTTTTTT. V usage is TRBV9 and J usage is TRBJ2-2; D remains unclear. Per germline, CDR1 SGDLS and CDR2 YYNGEE. V was pared by 0 bases and J by 3 bases, with 6 bases between. The CDR3 extends over 14 amino acids.

The V gene is TRBV30, the J gene TRBJ1-5, with 9 nucleotides matching TRBD1. CDR3 length equals 14 residues. The J segment lost 5 bases and the V segment lost 4 bases, leaving 6 bases of the junction unmatched. The germline V gene encodes CDR1 GTSNPN and CDR2 SVGIG (reference sequence). The CDR3 DNA is TGTGCCTGGAAAGGACAGGGGAGGGATCAGCCCCAGCATTTT. Its protein is CAWKGQGRDQPQHF.

This clone was recorded once. The chain has TRBV25-1 and TRBJ1-4, with D perhaps matching TRBD1 (6 bases). The CDR3 runs to 14 residues. The ends were cut back, 0 bases at V and 8 bases at J, with 10 bases in the middle. The germline gives CDR1 MGHDK, CDR2 SYGVNS. The CDR3 region is CASSEYSGGEKLFF. CDR3 nucleotides: TGTGCCAGCAGTGAATACTCTGGGGGCGAAAAACTGTTTTTT.